The 29 T cell receptor beta chains below all came from one sample that was sequenced in a study of blood T cell repertoires in COVID-19. Some clones are missing from TCRdb's copy, which holds only in-frame ones; the method was immunoSEQ multiplex PCR. The table shows some 69,000 clones, with 79% occurring only once. The specimen was peripheral blood. The receptors derive from a human donor in a cohort sampled during active COVID-19.

This clone turned up a few times. The chain joins TRBV6-6 to TRBJ1-1; possibly TRBD1 for D (5 bases). CDR1 and CDR2 (germline): MNHNY, SVGAGI (reference sequence). The CDR3 has 13 residues. V dropped 6 bases and J dropped 1 base, with 9 bases sitting between them. The CDR3 is CASSVTGNTEAFF. Written as DNA, the CDR3 is TGTGCCAGCAGCGTTACAGGGAACACTGAAGCTTTCTTT.

The CDR3 loop reads CASSVKRGGGETQYF. CDR3 nucleotides: TGTGCCAGCAGCGTGAAGCGGGGGGGCGGAGAGACCCAGTACTTC. V gene TRBV9 combines with J gene TRBJ2-5; 10 bases map to TRBD2. The V gene's germline CDR1 is SGDLS and CDR2 YYNGEE. V shed 2 bases and J 4 bases; nucleotides not matched to a gene: 5. The CDR3 is 15 residues long. Supplemented by reference TRBV9 and TRBJ2-5, the full variable domain reads DSGVTQTPKHLITATGQRVTLRCSPRSGDLSVYWYQQSLDQGLQFLIQYYNGEERAKGNILERFSAQQFPDLHSELNLSSLELGDSALYFCASSVKRGGGETQYFGPGTRLLVL.

The J gene is TRBJ1-2, the V gene TRBV28; D remains ambiguous. V was shortened by 7 bases and J by 4 bases, with 16 bases between the two germline ends. From germline, CDR1 is MDHEN and CDR2 SYDVKM. The CDR3 has 14 residues. CDR3 protein: CASTTTPSSYGYTF. Written as DNA, the CDR3 is TGTGCCAGCACTACCACTCCCTCCTCCTATGGCTACACCTTC.

The genes are TRBV6-2 or TRBV6-3 and TRBJ1-5; no clear D gene. This CDR3 comprises 16 residues. Germline loops: CDR1 MNHEY, CDR2 SVGEGT. V was trimmed by 6 bases and J by 2 bases, leaving 17 bases between them. CDR3 loop: CASSTFEGYRNQPQHF. The CDR3 coding sequence is TGTGCCAGCAGCACCTTCGAGGGTTATCGCAATCAGCCCCAGCATTTT.

The V and J genes are TRBV20-1 and TRBJ2-3, with 8 bases identical to TRBD2. The CDR3 extends over 14 amino acids. J gave up 2 bases and V 3 bases, and 4 bases lay outside the gene matches. Germline CDR1 DFQATT, CDR2 SNEGSKA (reference sequence). CDR3 residues: CSASWRGVTDTQYF. In nucleotides, the CDR3 is TGCAGTGCTAGTTGGCGGGGGGTCACAGATACGCAGTATTTT.

The chain employs TRBV6-5 and TRBJ1-1; 8 nucleotides agree with TRBD1. V shed 6 bases and J 3 bases; nucleotides not matched to a gene: 3. Looked up from germline, CDR1 is MNHEY and CDR2 is SVGAGI. This CDR3 spans 13 amino acids. The CDR3 DNA reads as TGTGCCAGCAGGGACAGGGTGGACACTGAAGCTTTCTTT. Translation: CASRDRVDTEAFF.

The genes are TRBV7-6 and TRBJ2-7; 10 nucleotides match TRBD1. Germline assignment: CDR1 SGHVS and CDR2 FNYEAQ. CDR3 length: 17 amino acids. J gave up 2 bases and V 2 bases, and 9 bases lay outside the gene matches. In DNA, the CDR3 is TGTGCCAGCAGCTTAAAGAGGGGACAGGGGTACCCCTACGAGCAGTACTTC. It yields the protein CASSLKRGQGYPYEQYF.

CDR3 sequence reads: CAWSVSAGGATDTQYF. CDR3 sequence (DNA): TGTGCCTGGAGTGTATCGGCAGGGGGCGCGACAGATACGCAGTATTTT. The V and J genes are TRBV30 and TRBJ2-3; 8 positions match TRBD1. The junction had 8 bases not matched to a gene; V was cut back by 0 bases and J by 3 bases. CDR3 size: 16 residues. CDR1 and CDR2 (germline): GTSNPN, SVGIG (reference sequence).

The chain is built from TRBV5-1 and TRBJ1-1; TRBD1 matches 9 bases. The CDR3 consists of 14 residues. The J segment lost 4 bases and the V segment lost 4 bases, leaving 5 bases of the junction unmatched. From germline, CDR1 is SGHRS and CDR2 YFSETQ. The CDR3 loop is CASSRGQGSTEAFF. CDR3 DNA: TGCGCCAGCAGCAGAGGACAGGGGAGCACTGAAGCTTTCTTT.

J is TRBJ1-2 and V is TRBV28, with TRBD1 identical over 7 bases. The CDR3 is 15 residues long. Germline CDR1 is MDHEN and CDR2 is SYDVKM. J lost 6 bases, V lost 4 bases, and 11 bases had no gene match. The CDR3 loop is CASSSGQGGRDGYTF. DNA of the CDR3: TGTGCCAGCAGTTCCGGGCAGGGGGGACGAGATGGCTACACCTTC.

V and J are TRBV19 and TRBJ2-1, with 8 bases lining up with TRBD2. Germline-derived CDR1 and CDR2 are LNHDA and SQIVND (reference sequence). Trimming removed 4 bases from V and 5 bases from J; junction bases left unmatched: 10. The length of the CDR3 is 16 residues. CDR3: CASSTPLAGYHNEQFF. CDR3 DNA sequence: TGTGCCAGTAGTACCCCCCTAGCGGGCTACCACAATGAGCAGTTCTTC.

The genes are TRBV11-3 and TRBJ2-2; TRBD2 aligns across 11 bases. This CDR3 comprises 16 residues. In germline, CDR1 is SGHNT, CDR2 YENEEA. V shed 4 bases and J 1 base; nucleotides not matched to a gene: 2. The DNA for the CDR3 is TGTGCCAGCAGCTCTGGGACTAGCGGGAACACCGGGGAGCTGTTTTTT. This sequence encodes CASSSGTSGNTGELFF.

This rearrangement joins TRBV6-5 to TRBJ1-1; D unresolved. V was cut by 10 bases and J by 0 bases, with 12 bases left in between. CDR1 is MNHEY and CDR2 is SVGAGI in the germline V gene. The CDR3 covers 13 residues. CDR3 residues: CAIRDGMNTEAFF. The CDR3 nucleotides read TGTGCCATCCGAGACGGGATGAACACTGAAGCTTTCTTT.

This chain links TRBV18 with TRBJ1-2, with D perhaps TRBD1 (5 bases). The germline gives CDR1 KGHSH, CDR2 LQKENI. Trimming cost V 3 bases and J 1 base, with 9 bases left between them. CDR3 length: 14 residues. CDR3 amino acids: CASSPSRDNYGYTF. The CDR3 DNA sequence: TGTGCCAGCTCACCCTCCAGGGATAACTATGGCTACACCTTC.

The chain carries TRBV11-3 and TRBJ2-3, with 7 bases that match TRBD1. V lost 4 bases and J lost 5; bases outside the gene matches: 6. The CDR3 loop spans 14 amino acids. From germline, CDR1 is SGHNT and CDR2 YENEEA. DNA for the CDR3: TGTGCCAGCAGCTCTACCGACAGGGAAGATACGCAGTATTTT. It is translated as CASSSTDREDTQYF.

The chain uses TRBV5-1 and TRBJ1-5; tentatively, D is TRBD1 (6 bases). The germline CDR1 and CDR2 sequences are SGHRS and YFSETQ. V dropped 4 bases and J dropped 2 bases, with 10 bases sitting between them. The CDR3 is 14 amino acids. This chain's CDR3 is CASSQGYGNQPQHF. The CDR3 DNA reads as TGCGCCAGCAGCCAGGGGTACGGCAATCAGCCCCAGCATTTT.

This clone was picked up one time. This chain uses TRBV19 with TRBJ2-7, with D possibly matching TRBD1 (6 bases). Germline V lookup: CDR1 LNHDA, CDR2 SQIVND (reference sequence). The CDR3 runs to 15 residues. V was cut by 5 bases and J by 2 bases, with 16 bases left in between. CDR3 in DNA: TGTGCCAGTAGTCCCGCCCTAGGGGGACCCTACGAGCAGTACTTC. Translating it yields CASSPALGGPYEQYF.

This clone was seen just once. The CDR3 bases are TGCAGCGGAGGCGAGACAGGGTTATCCACCTTC. Translation gives CSGGETGLSTF. The rearrangement joins TRBV29-1 to TRBJ1-2; 7 bases align to TRBD1. The junction had 12 bases not matched to a gene; V was cut back by 7 bases and J by 13 bases. The CDR3 is 11 residues long. CDR1 and CDR2 (germline): SQVTM, ANQGSEA.

This clone has only a few counts. This chain joins TRBV19 and TRBJ2-3; the match to TRBD2 covers 9 bases. Per the germline V gene, CDR1 is LNHDA and CDR2 is SQIVND (reference sequence). Trimming cost V 5 bases and J 6 bases; bases outside gene matches: 3. CDR3 size: 13 residues. The CDR3 sequence: CASSRGLADTQYF. The CDR3 bases are TGTGCCAGTAGTCGTGGACTAGCGGATACGCAGTATTTT.

The rearrangement uses TRBV20-1 and TRBJ2-7; TRBD1 matches 8 bases. The germline V gene has CDR1 DFQATT and CDR2 SNEGSKA (reference sequence). This CDR3 spans 11 amino acids. CDR3 protein: CRKQGEYEQYF. The CDR3 DNA reads as TGCAGAAAACAGGGGGAGTACGAGCAGTACTTC.

The gene calls are TRBV27 and TRBJ2-2, with a weak D call TRBD2 (6 bases). Trimming took off 6 bases at V and 8 bases at J, with 19 bases between the two ends. Germline V gene lookup returns CDR1 MNHEY and CDR2 SMNVEV (reference sequence). The CDR3 is made up of 15 amino acids. The chain's CDR3 is CASRGAGWLRGELFF. The DNA for the CDR3 is TGTGCCAGCAGGGGAGCGGGCTGGCTCCGGGGGGAGCTGTTTTTT.

The rearrangement joins TRBV24-1 to TRBJ2-3; D is possibly TRBD1 (5 bases). Germline lookup yields CDR1 KGHDR and CDR2 SFDVKD. CDR3 length: 14 amino acids. With 4 bases removed from V and 4 bases from J, the gap between germline ends came to 11 bases. The CDR3 DNA follows: TGTGCCACCAGTGAATGGGGCCAGGCAGATACGCAGTATTTT. Amino acids: CATSEWGQADTQYF.

The rearrangement joins TRBV19 to TRBJ2-7; TRBD1 might be the D (5 bases). Trimming shortened V by 4 bases and J by 2 bases, and 9 bases separated the two germline ends. This CDR3 contains 13 residues. From germline, CDR1 is LNHDA and CDR2 SQIVND (reference sequence). The DNA of the CDR3 is TGTGCCAGTAGTAAAGCCAGGGCCTACGAGCAGTACTTC. It specifies CASSKARAYEQYF. Full variable domain (remainder filled in from reference TRBV19 and TRBJ2-7): DGGITQSPKYLFRKEGQNVTLSCEQNLNHDAMYWYRQDPGQGLRLIYYSQIVNDFQKGDIAEGYSVSREKKESFPLTVTSAQKNPTAFYLCASSKARAYEQYFGPGTRLTVT.

The chain has TRBV18 and TRBJ2-7; TRBD2 aligns across 8 bases. With 0 bases clipped from V and 7 bases from J, the junction kept 14 bases outside the gene matches. Germline V gene sequence: CDR1 KGHSH, CDR2 LQKENI. The CDR3 contains 17 residues. This CDR3 reads CASSPPTSGAMIREQYF. The CDR3 nucleotides are TGTGCCAGCTCACCACCCACTAGCGGAGCTATGATACGGGAGCAGTACTTC.

The chain links TRBV6-5 to TRBJ1-5, with 9 bases lining up with TRBD1. V lost 5 bases and J lost 5; bases outside the gene matches: 7. CDR3 length: 15 amino acids. Germline loops: CDR1 MNHEY, CDR2 SVGAGI. For the CDR3, the DNA is TGTGCCAGCAGTCTACAGGGGGCATCGCATCAGCCCCAGCATTTT. It yields the protein CASSLQGASHQPQHF.

This chain connects TRBV4-2 to TRBJ2-3; 13 bases are a match to TRBD2. CDR1 and CDR2 (germline): LGHNA, YNFKEQ. With V trimmed by 0 bases and J by 2 bases, 8 bases remained unmatched. This CDR3 has 19 residues. CDR3 in amino acids: CASSQDGAGTSGNTDTQYF. The CDR3 DNA is TGTGCCAGCAGCCAAGATGGGGCCGGGACTAGCGGGAACACAGATACGCAGTATTTT.

This clone was observed once. V gene TRBV5-8 combines with J gene TRBJ2-2; TRBD1 agrees at 9 bases. The junction had 7 bases not matched to a gene; V was cut back by 4 bases and J by 6 bases. Germline V gene lookup returns CDR1 SGHTS and CDR2 YDEGEE. CDR3 size: 15 residues. This CDR3 reads CASSLTGGLAGELFF. CDR3 nucleotide sequence: TGTGCCAGCAGCCTTACAGGGGGCTTGGCCGGGGAGCTGTTTTTT.

This clone was detected only once. The V gene is TRBV11-3, the J gene TRBJ1-5; TRBD1 aligns across 9 bases. Germline trimming cut 5 bases from V and 5 bases from J; bases unmatched to any gene: 4. The CDR3 is made up of 14 amino acids. Germline values: CDR1 SGHNT, CDR2 YENEEA. In nucleotides, the CDR3 is TGTGCCAGCAGCGGGGACAGGGATCATCAGCCCCAGCATTTT. Translation gives CASSGDRDHQPQHF.

This chain joins TRBV5-1 and TRBJ2-7; tentative D call: TRBD1 (5 bases). There are 14 residues in the CDR3. Germline V gene sequence: CDR1 SGHRS, CDR2 YFSETQ. Trimming removed 4 bases from V and 5 bases from J, with 16 bases in between. For the CDR3, the DNA is TGCGCCAGCAGCGAGGCCCAGGGTGGCAACGAGCAGTACTTC. Protein: CASSEAQGGNEQYF.